This T cell receptor beta chain was identified during a study of blood T cell repertoires in COVID-19. The wider study: Acute and convalescent COVID-19 samples came from the United States, Italy and Spain. T cells, B-cell-depleted T cells, or PBMCs provided the cDNA or gDNA that served as material.

The length of the CDR3 is 14 residues. CDR1 is SGHRS, CDR2 YFSETQ, per germline. V dropped 1 base and J dropped 6 bases, with 13 bases sitting between them. Per the authors' pipeline: Amplified reference gene primers provided the basis for estimating nucleated cell counts. The table came from immunoSEQ multiplex PCR; TCRdb's copy has only in-frame clones and leaves some out. Clone size and V and J calls were adopted from that table, with D and trimming inferred from the DNA. The sample lists 200,000 to 250,000 clones, under 85% seen once, with 1.9% in the top ten. The V gene is TRBV5-1, the J gene TRBJ1-1; tentative D call: TRBD1 (6 bases). Material: peripheral blood. The sequence was obtained from a man in his thirties or forties who had recovered from COVID-19. The CDR3 bases are TGCGCCAGCAGCTTGAACAGGGAGAGCGCTGAAGCTTTCTTT. It is translated as CASSLNRESAEAFF.